One and the same sample provided the 10 T cell receptor beta chains below, sequenced in a study of Ad26.COV2.S vaccination and SARS-CoV-2 variants (dated by TCRdb to the early 2020s). The library was prepared using the immunoSEQ multiplex PCR assay. The source is immuneACCESS, and TCRdb retained only in-frame sequences with V and J called. Part of the clones is not carried over; for the studies checked, unresolved V genes explain less than half of this, and the remainder is unexplained. The sample has hundreds of thousands of clones on record, approximately 87% of them singletons. Of the sample, around 3% is held by the ten largest clones. The treatment or condition tag for this specimen amounts to: 19 received Ad26.COV2.S at low or high dose, single or two shots; 5 received placebo; per-sample allocation not given. For vaccine and placebo recipients, the sequenced repertoires came from samples collected on day 63 after the first injection.

The material sequenced was peripheral blood, taken in a trial of Ad26.COV2.S vaccine versus placebo. These receptors were collected from a person aged 18 to 59 who received the Ad26.COV2.S COVID-19 vaccine or a placebo.

The CDR3 sequence is CASRHGLAGIQETQYF. CDR3 bases: TGTGCCAGCAGGCATGGACTAGCGGGAATCCAAGAGACCCAGTACTTC. The chain carries TRBV5-8 and TRBJ2-5, with 12 bases matching TRBD2. CDR3 length equals 16 residues. The junction had 6 bases not matched to a gene; V was cut back by 5 bases and J by 1 base. Looked up from germline, CDR1 is SGHTS and CDR2 is YDEGEE.

The chain carries TRBV5-6 and TRBJ2-5, with D possibly matching TRBD1 (5 bases). This CDR3 spans 14 amino acids. V was shortened by 6 bases and J by 7 bases, with 19 bases between the two germline ends. Germline V gives CDR1 SGHDT, CDR2 YYEEEE. For the CDR3, the DNA is TGTGCCAGCAACAGGATGTTAGGGGCAGGGACCCAGTACTTC. Residues: CASNRMLGAGTQYF.

This clone was seen a single time. The chain has TRBV20-1 and TRBJ1-1; 7 bases are shared with TRBD1. The V gene's germline CDR1 is DFQATT and CDR2 SNEGSKA (reference sequence). The length of the CDR3 is 11 residues. Germline trimming cut 4 bases from V and 8 bases from J; bases unmatched to any gene: 4. CDR3 in DNA: TGCAGTGCTACAAGGGGGCGCGAAGCTTTCTTT. Its translation is CSATRGREAFF.

The V gene is TRBV12-3 or TRBV12-4, the J gene TRBJ1-1, with D possibly TRBD1 on 5 matching bases. The CDR3 is 10 residues long. Deletions cut 3 bases from V and 9 bases from J, with 5 bases between. The CDR3: CASSLGQAFF. The CDR3 DNA reads TGTGCCAGCAGTTTGGGGCAAGCTTTCTTT.

This rearrangement joins TRBV19 to TRBJ2-5; TRBD2 matches at 7 bases. CDR1 is LNHDA, CDR2 SQIVND, per germline (reference sequence). This CDR3 is built from 15 residues. With V trimmed by 3 bases and J by 4 bases, 8 bases remained unmatched. Here the CDR3 DNA reads TGTGCCAGTAGTATGATGTGGGAGGGCCGAGAGACCCAGTACTTC. Amino acid sequence: CASSMMWEGRETQYF.

The chain joins TRBV7-2 to TRBJ2-1; D uncertain. This CDR3 comprises 12 residues. Germline CDR1 is SGHTA and CDR2 is FQGNSA. Trimming removed 5 bases from V and 7 bases from J, with 9 bases in between. The CDR3: CASSAGRNEQFF. In nucleotides, the CDR3 is TGTGCCAGCAGCGCCGGAAGGAATGAGCAGTTCTTC.

CDR3 nucleotides: TGCGCCAGCAGTGAGGCAGGGCGGGACGAGCAGTACTTC. Protein sequence: CASSEAGRDEQYF. This chain connects TRBV10-1 to TRBJ2-7, with D perhaps assigned TRBD1 or TRBD2 (5 bases each). This CDR3 has 13 amino acids. The V end lost 2 bases, the J end lost 5 bases, and 10 bases lay between the germline ends. Germline values: CDR1 WNHNN, CDR2 SYGVQD (reference sequence).

The chain carries TRBV6-1 and TRBJ2-7; 7 bases line up with TRBD2. Germline V gene sequence: CDR1 MNHNS, CDR2 SASEGT. Trimming cost V 2 bases and J 4 bases; bases outside gene matches: 8. There are 15 residues in the CDR3. CDR3 sequence (DNA): TGTGCCAGCAGTGAAATTGGTGGGAGGGCGTACGAGCAGTACTTC. This encodes CASSEIGGRAYEQYF.

The chain recombines TRBV5-6 with TRBJ1-6, with D possibly TRBD1 on 5 matching bases. Germline V gene lookup returns CDR1 SGHDT and CDR2 YYEEEE. The CDR3 spans 18 residues. The V end lost 0 bases, the J end lost 3 bases, and 16 bases lay between the germline ends. As DNA, the CDR3 is TGTGCCAGCAGCTTGGCGCAGGGAGGCTATTTCTATAATTCACCCCTCCACTTT. It translates to CASSLAQGGYFYNSPLHF.

The chain recombines TRBV4-2 with TRBJ2-1; perhaps TRBD1 as D (6 bases). Trimming left V 0 bases short and J 7 bases short, with 10 bases between. Germline V gene data show CDR1 as LGHNA and CDR2 as YNFKEQ. This CDR3 comprises 14 residues. The CDR3 spells CASSQEPTGNEQFF. The CDR3 region has the DNA TGTGCCAGCAGCCAAGAGCCTACAGGGAATGAGCAGTTCTTC.